The clone carrying this T cell receptor (beta chain) was seen just once. CDR3 length: 15 amino acids. The trim removed 8 bases at V and 9 bases at J, leaving 11 bases unmatched. CDR1 and CDR2 (germline): MNHGY, SVAAGI. This sample is part of a study of T cells in Graves' hyperthyroidism and ophthalmopathy. Study summary: Peripheral blood samples were taken at initial diagnosis, prior to any treatment.

Absent ophthalmopathy progression within 18 months defined stable Graves' hyperthyroidism. Subjects aged 18 to 65 presented with newly diagnosed hyperthyroidism of less than 2 months' duration. Cells are PBMCs isolated from roughly 10 ml of fresh blood. The source material, RNA transcripts, was used to amplify TCR beta CDR3 regions. TCR CDR3 underwent first-round RT-PCR with the HTBI primer set. TCRdb analysed the multiplex PCR reads with MiXCR anew, one entry per CDR3 protein. In the table there are roughly 740,000 distinct CDR3 sequences, around 15% of which are singletons. The sequence was collected from a young man with Graves' hyperthyroidism. V usage is TRBV6-9 and J usage is TRBJ2-1, with 12 nucleotides matching TRBD2. The sequencing sample was made of blood. CDR3 residues: CASRRTSGEGGEQFF. CDR3 sequence (DNA): TGTGCCAGCCGACGGACTAGCGGGGAGGGGGGTGAGCAGTTCTTC.